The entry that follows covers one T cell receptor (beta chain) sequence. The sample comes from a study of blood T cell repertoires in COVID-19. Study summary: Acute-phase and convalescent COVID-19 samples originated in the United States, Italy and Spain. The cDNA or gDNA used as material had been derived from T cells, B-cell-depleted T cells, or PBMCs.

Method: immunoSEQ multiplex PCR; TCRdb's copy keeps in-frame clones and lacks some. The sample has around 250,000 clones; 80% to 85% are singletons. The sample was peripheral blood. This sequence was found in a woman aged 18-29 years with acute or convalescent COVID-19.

The CDR3 nucleotides read TGCGCCAGCAGTCAATCGTCTAGCGGGAGATGTGCAGATACGCAGTATTTT. Amino acid sequence: CASSQSSSGRCADTQYF. V and J are TRBV23-1 and TRBJ2-3; 10 bases match TRBD2. TRBV23-1 is identified as an open reading frame with a role that is uncertain. The CDR3 runs to 17 residues. After removal of 0 bases from V and 4 bases from J, the junction contained 7 bases not matched to a gene.